Presented here are 30 T cell receptor beta chains from one specimen sequenced in a study of regulatory T cells in long-lasting Graves disease. Time point of the sample: persistent/refractory GD, antithyroid drugs over 5 years with positive TRAb. The TCR library was made from RNA that had been extracted from PBMCs in TRIzol. Arm-PCR of CDR3 regions with iRepertoire HTBI primers generated TCR beta libraries. TCRdb reanalysed the multiplex PCR reads using MiXCR and keeps one entry per CDR3 protein. This sample has 300,000 or so distinct CDR3 sequences, with around a fifth found just once. This material consisted of peripheral blood mononuclear cells (PBMCs), taken when the disease was refractory, from a patient treated with antithyroid drugs. These receptors all come from a female donor with Graves disease.

The V gene is TRBV15, the J gene TRBJ2-7, with 8 bases aligning to TRBD2. The CDR3 spans 17 residues. Losses at the gene ends were 0 bases for V and 0 bases for J; bases not matched to a gene: 7. Germline V lookup: CDR1 LNHNV, CDR2 YYDKDF (reference sequence). The CDR3 region has the DNA TGTGCCACCAGCAGAGATTTATCCCGGGAGGGCTCCTACGAGCAGTACTTC. This gives the protein CATSRDLSREGSYEQYF.

The rearrangement uses TRBV27 and TRBJ1-1; TRBD1 matches at 8 bases. CDR3 length: 19 amino acids. Germline assignment: CDR1 MNHEY and CDR2 SMNVEV (reference sequence). V lost 5 bases and J lost 6; bases outside the gene matches: 23. CDR3: CASSLRHDRGPKGVAEAFF. CDR3 DNA: TGTGCCAGCAGTCTAAGACACGACAGGGGCCCTAAAGGGGTCGCTGAAGCTTTCTTT.

This clonotype was detected only a few times. The chain employs TRBV6-2 or TRBV6-3 and TRBJ2-7; D may be TRBD1 (6 bases). V was clipped by 7 bases and J by 3 bases, with 16 bases between them. Germline-derived CDR1 and CDR2 are MNHEY and SVGEGT. This CDR3 spans 14 amino acids. This CDR3 reads CASTSRTADYEQYF. The CDR3, as DNA: TGTGCCAGCACCTCCAGGACAGCCGACTACGAGCAGTACTTC.

This clonotype was seen a single time. Compared with germline, one end of the junction differs, possibly owing to a read error. The DNA for the CDR3 is TGCGGCGTTGAAGCCCCCCTGGACAGGGCGGAAGGCTACACCTTC. It is translated as CGVEAPLDRAEGYTF. The rearrangement joins TRBV29-1 to TRBJ1-2; 8 bases line up with TRBD1. Germline V gene sequence: CDR1 SQVTM, CDR2 ANQGSEA. The CDR3 is 15 residues long.

The chain couples TRBV7-9 to TRBJ2-5; D may be TRBD2 (5 bases). Matching the DNA end better, TRBJ2-1 makes the J call doubtful. CDR3 length: 13 amino acids. The germline gives CDR1 SEHNR, CDR2 FQNEAQ (reference sequence). The CDR3 loop reads CASSRTHLLEQFF. CDR3 DNA: TGTGCCAGCAGCCGGACTCATCTCCTTGAGCAGTTCTTC.

This clonotype was observed many times. The chain links TRBV30 to TRBJ1-4; TRBD1 is a possible D gene (5 bases). Trimming cost V 0 bases and J 1 base, with 12 bases left between them. This CDR3 is 16 amino acids long. Germline-derived CDR1 and CDR2 are GTSNPN and SVGIG (reference sequence). The CDR3 loop reads CAWSVPGRGTNEKLFF. The CDR3 nucleotides read TGTGCCTGGAGTGTACCAGGGAGGGGAACTAATGAAAAACTGTTTTTT. Variable domain in full (rest from reference TRBV30 and TRBJ1-4): SQTIHQWPATLVQPVGSPLSLECTVEGTSNPNLYWYRQAAGRGLQLLFYSVGIGQISSEVPQNLSASRPQDRQFILSSKKLLLSDSGFYLCAWSVPGRGTNEKLFFGSGTQLSVL.

The chain employs TRBV20-1 and TRBJ2-7; D is possibly TRBD1 or TRBD2 (5 bases each). V lost 5 bases to trimming and J lost 2 bases, with 19 bases between them. CDR3 length equals 15 residues. The germline V gene has CDR1 DFQATT and CDR2 SNEGSKA (reference sequence). In DNA, the CDR3 is TGCAGTGCTCCCCAGCATCCGGGACGAGCCTACGAGCAGTACTTC. Protein sequence: CSAPQHPGRAYEQYF.

V gene TRBV5-4 combines with J gene TRBJ2-7; TRBD2 matches at 9 bases. The CDR3 is made up of 15 amino acids. V shed 4 bases and J 3 bases; nucleotides not matched to a gene: 8. CDR1 and CDR2 (germline): SGHNT, YYREEE (reference sequence). CDR3 region: CASSPAGGRIYEQYF. CDR3 sequence (DNA): TGTGCCAGCAGCCCCGCGGGGGGGCGGATCTACGAGCAGTACTTC.

This clonotype was found many times. The rearrangement uses TRBV6-1 and TRBJ1-2; a possible D gene is TRBD1 (6 bases). CDR1 MNHNS and CDR2 SASEGT come from the germline V gene. This CDR3 region has 16 residues. The V end was cut by 5 bases, the J end by 4 bases, with 20 bases between. The DNA of the CDR3 is TGTGCCAGCAGTCCCTCGGGGGCAGGGGACGCCTATGGCTACACCTTC. Protein product: CASSPSGAGDAYGYTF.

This clonotype was counted between two and nine times. The chain has TRBV7-9 and TRBJ2-2; D gene uncertain. CDR1 SEHNR and CDR2 FQNEAQ come from the germline V gene (reference sequence). V was cut by 6 bases and J by 6 bases, with 11 bases left in between. The CDR3 is 13 amino acids. CDR3 coding DNA: TGTGCCAGCAGTTTCTATTCTGCCGGGGAGCTGTTTTTT. Translated, it gives CASSFYSAGELFF.

This sequence joins TRBV29-1 and TRBJ2-7; 10 bases align to TRBD1. Trimming at V came to 4 bases and at J to 9 bases, leaving 18 bases not matched to a gene. The CDR3 is 16 residues long. The germline gives CDR1 SQVTM, CDR2 ANQGSEA. The CDR3 protein is CSVGTGGMGLTVGQYF. CDR3 DNA sequence: TGCAGCGTTGGGACAGGGGGAATGGGCTTGACGGTAGGGCAGTACTTC.

The chain joins TRBV27 to TRBJ2-5, with 8 nucleotides matching TRBD2. Unmatched junction bases numbered 6, after V lost 4 bases and J lost 2 bases. The CDR3 is 15 residues long. The germline V gene has CDR1 MNHEY and CDR2 SMNVEV (reference sequence). CDR3 nucleotide sequence: TGTGCCAGCAGTTACTCAGCGGGGGAACAAGAGACCCAGTACTTC. Amino acids: CASSYSAGEQETQYF.

The rearrangement links TRBV4-1 to TRBJ1-4; D gene ambiguous. Germline values: CDR1 MGHRA, CDR2 YSYEKL. The V gene lost 3 bases and the J gene lost 6 bases, with 11 bases spanning the gap. CDR3 size: 14 residues. The CDR3 is CASSHLISDEKLFF. CDR3 nucleotide sequence: TGCGCCAGCAGCCACCTAATCTCAGATGAAAAACTGTTTTTT.

With respect to this clonotype: This probably arose from a read error, given a far larger clone one base away. The chain carries TRBV2 and TRBJ1-6; possibly TRBD1 for D (5 bases). The germline gives CDR1 SNHLY, CDR2 FYNNEI. The CDR3 has 16 amino acids. V lost 5 bases, J lost 9 bases, and 20 bases lay in between. The CDR3 spells CASSPGGYRGPSPLHF. The CDR3 nucleotides read TGTGCCAGCAGTCCCGGAGGGTATCGGGGACCTTCACCCCTCCACTTT.

This clonotype was counted only a few times. The chain uses TRBV18 and TRBJ1-3, with D tentatively TRBD1 (5 bases). This CDR3 has 16 residues. V lost 3 bases to trimming and J lost 2 bases, with 14 bases between them. CDR1 KGHSH and CDR2 LQKENI come from the germline V gene. DNA of the CDR3: TGTGCCAGCTCACCCTTCGGGGGGAATACTGGAAACACCATATATTTT. Translated: CASSPFGGNTGNTIYF.

V and J are TRBV29-1 and TRBJ1-5; D unresolved. CDR1 and CDR2 from the germline V gene are SQVTM and ANQGSEA. The V end was cut by 3 bases, the J end by 5 bases, with 8 bases between. The CDR3 totals 12 residues. In DNA, the CDR3 is TGCAGCGTTGACCGGGAACATCAGCCCCAGCATTTT. Amino acids: CSVDREHQPQHF.

The CDR3 sequence: CASAGRPDSYGYTF. CDR3 nucleotides: TGTGCCAGTGCCGGCAGACCCGACTCTTATGGCTACACCTTC. The genes are TRBV3-1 and TRBJ1-2; D call uncertain. The CDR3 runs to 14 residues. Trimming removed 9 bases at V and 5 bases at J, with 19 bases between. CDR1 and CDR2 (germline): LGHDT, YNNKEL (reference sequence).

This clonotype was seen more than once but under ten times. The CDR3 here is CASSLSGWVTEAFF. The CDR3 region has the DNA TGTGCCAGCAGCCTTTCAGGGTGGGTCACTGAAGCTTTCTTT. This chain joins TRBV12-3 or TRBV12-4 and TRBJ1-1; perhaps TRBD1 as D (5 bases). Deletions cut 6 bases from V and 4 bases from J, with 15 bases between. The CDR3 is made up of 14 amino acids.

The V call is TRBV14, the J call TRBJ2-3; 11 bases line up with TRBD2. Per germline, CDR1 SGHDN and CDR2 FVKESK. The CDR3 consists of 17 residues. V lost 0 bases and J lost 1; bases outside the gene matches: 3. For the CDR3, the DNA is TGTGCCAGCAGCCAAGATCGACTAGCGGGACGCACAGATACGCAGTATTTT. Translated: CASSQDRLAGRTDTQYF.

Note on this clonotype: This may be a read error: a much more frequent sequence differs by one nucleotide. The J gene is TRBJ1-2, the V gene TRBV28, with D uncertain. The CDR3 covers 11 residues. Germline values: CDR1 MDHEN, CDR2 SYDVKM. The V end was cut by 6 bases, the J end by 0 bases, with 2 bases between. In nucleotides, the CDR3 is TGTGCCAGCAGGGCTAACTATGGCTACACCTTC. Amino acids: CASRANYGYTF.

The chain links TRBV2 to TRBJ1-6; D gene unclear. V was trimmed by 8 bases and J by 0 bases, leaving 11 bases between them. CDR1 is SNHLY, CDR2 FYNNEI, per germline. The CDR3 loop spans 15 amino acids. The CDR3 reads CASALSSSYNSPLHF. The CDR3 coding sequence is TGTGCCAGCGCGTTGTCGAGCTCCTATAATTCACCCCTCCACTTT.

For this clonotype: This is likely an artifact of a read error, given a far larger clone one base away. The CDR3 does not end in the conserved phenylalanine or tryptophan, so this is likely a read error. The chain carries TRBV6-9 and TRBJ2-5; D uncertain. The germline V gene has CDR1 MNHGY and CDR2 SVAAGI. CDR3 length: 13 amino acids. Trimming shortened V by 3 bases and J by 2 bases, and 7 bases separated the two germline ends. As DNA, the CDR3 is TGTGCCAGCAGTTACCCGACTCAAGAGACCCAGTACTCC. This encodes CASSYPTQETQYS.

The chain employs TRBV6-5 and TRBJ2-7, with D perhaps matching TRBD2 (6 bases). Germline V gene lookup returns CDR1 MNHEY and CDR2 SVGAGI. CDR3 length equals 14 residues. Trimming took 4 bases from V and 2 from J, leaving 12 bases between them. CDR3 bases: TGTGCCAGCAGTTCGGGGGAAAGAACCTACGAGCAGTACTTC. This translates into CASSSGERTYEQYF.

At least ten counts were recorded for this clonotype. This chain joins TRBV5-1 and TRBJ1-4; no clear D. Germline loops: CDR1 SGHRS, CDR2 YFSETQ. V lost 2 bases and J 6 bases, leaving 11 bases between the germline ends. This CDR3 has 14 amino acids. The CDR3, as DNA: TGCGCCAGCAGCTTTCAGGCCCAGGATGAAAAACTGTTTTTT. Translation gives CASSFQAQDEKLFF. The whole variable domain, filled in from reference TRBV5-1 and TRBJ1-4, reads KAGVTQTPRYLIKTRGQQVTLSCSPISGHRSVSWYQQTPGQGLQFLFEYFSETQRNKGNFPGRFSGRQFSNSRSEMNVSTLELGDSALYLCASSFQAQDEKLFFGSGTQLSVL.

This clonotype was observed many times. The chain joins TRBV14 to TRBJ1-2; 7 bases agree with TRBD1. Looked up from germline, CDR1 is SGHDN and CDR2 is FVKESK. The CDR3 has 14 residues. J was trimmed by 6 bases and V by 5 bases; bases with no gene match: 9. The CDR3 sequence is CASSWRDRIDGYTF. CDR3 DNA sequence: TGTGCCAGCAGCTGGCGGGACAGAATAGATGGCTACACCTTC.

This clonotype was detected ten times or more. V and J are TRBV19 and TRBJ2-5, with D perhaps TRBD2 (6 bases). Germline V gives CDR1 LNHDA, CDR2 SQIVND (reference sequence). Trimming took off 5 bases at V and 2 bases at J, with 12 bases between the two ends. CDR3 length: 14 amino acids. The CDR3 coding sequence is TGTGCCAGTAGTTTCCGGGACTCACAAGAGACCCAGTACTTC. It specifies CASSFRDSQETQYF.

Ten or more counts support this clonotype. This chain uses TRBV2 with TRBJ1-4; 12 nucleotides agree with TRBD1. The CDR3 sequence is 18 residues long. V gave up 8 bases and J gave up 2 bases; unmatched junction bases: 12. Germline lookup yields CDR1 SNHLY and CDR2 FYNNEI. CDR3 coding DNA: TGTGCCAGCGATAGGGACAGGGGGCTGTACGGGACTAATGAAAAACTGTTTTTT. This gives the protein CASDRDRGLYGTNEKLFF.

This clonotype was found many times. The chain has TRBV27 and TRBJ1-6; 10 nucleotides agree with TRBD1. V trimming: 5 bases; J trimming: 0 bases; junction bases outside the gene matches: 7. The CDR3 has 18 residues. Germline V lookup: CDR1 MNHEY, CDR2 SMNVEV (reference sequence). The CDR3 is CASSVTGGHVSYNSPLHF. CDR3 in DNA: TGTGCCAGCAGTGTGACAGGGGGCCACGTCTCCTATAATTCACCCCTCCACTTT.

This clonotype showed up just a few times. The chain has TRBV27 and TRBJ1-1, with 8 nucleotides matching TRBD1. The CDR3 runs 15 residues. Germline V gene data show CDR1 as MNHEY and CDR2 as SMNVEV (reference sequence). With V trimmed by 6 bases and J by 0 bases, 6 bases remained unmatched. The CDR3 spells CASREGQVMNTEAFF. As DNA, the CDR3 is TGTGCCAGCAGGGAGGGACAGGTCATGAACACTGAAGCTTTCTTT.

This clonotype came up many times. The genes are TRBV5-6 and TRBJ1-6; D uncertain. The V and J ends lost 4 bases and 7 bases respectively, with 9 bases between them. CDR1 SGHDT and CDR2 YYEEEE come from the germline V gene. The CDR3 length is 13 residues. CDR3 DNA: TGTGCCAGCAGCCCAGCAGCGAATTCACCCCTCCACTTT. It codes for CASSPAANSPLHF.